A selection of T cell receptor beta chains follows, all from one sample in a study of regulatory T cells in long-lasting Graves disease. TCRdb ran MiXCR on the multiplex PCR reads and lists one entry per CDR3 protein. Of around 450,000 distinct CDR3 sequences in the sample, around 16% were seen once. These data were likewise used in another study, on T cells in Graves' hyperthyroidism and ophthalmopathy.

This specimen consisted of peripheral blood mononuclear cells (PBMCs), obtained at new diagnosis, from a patient treated with antithyroid drugs. The receptors come from a woman aged 40 to 50 with Graves disease. Each CDR3 is given without its conserved first and last residue.

>TRBV10-3|12|TRBJ1-2
AISVSRSNYGYT
>TRBV20-1|12|TRBJ1-1
SARGWPGTAEAF
>TRBV5-1|14|TRBJ2-5
ASSRTGDNFQETQY
>TRBV27|12|TRBJ1-1
ASRRGGGGDEAF
>TRBV27|11|TRBJ2-7
ASSFGSVGEQY
>TRBV28|17|TRBJ2-1
ASSLGGRLWTSGKNEQF
>TRBV6-5|14|TRBJ2-1
ASSYPGLASYNEQF
>TRBV24-1|14|TRBJ2-5
ATSDKRLAATGTQY
>TRBV24-1|14|TRBJ2-3
ATSDGPGGDADTQY
>TRBV19|14|TRBJ1-2
ASSIGRQVQTAGYT
>TRBV6-1|11|TRBJ1-1
ASSPPQNTEAF
>TRBV11-2|14|TRBJ2-7
ASSLERDKSSYEQY
>TRBV12-3/TRBV12-4|11|TRBJ1-5
ASSYRGNQPQH
>TRBV20-1|14|TRBJ1-3
SARTHKGANGNTIY
>TRBV7-9|14|TRBJ2-2
ASSSPNGDNTGELF
>TRBV28|12|TRBJ2-3
ASRKTGGTDTQY
>TRBV6-2/TRBV6-3|14|TRBJ2-1
ASSVSSASSYNEQF
>TRBV5-1|14|TRBJ2-1
ASSLAGRAGSNEQF
>TRBV7-6|15|TRBJ1-1
ASSLQPGQGAMSEAF
>TRBV12-3/TRBV12-4|11|TRBJ1-2
ASSLGRGSGYT
>TRBV20-1|11|TRBJ2-7
SAPGTGGGEQY
>TRBV29-1|12|TRBJ2-6
SVEGESGANVLT
>TRBV28|9|TRBJ1-1
ATTGMGEAF
>TRBV2|13|TRBJ1-1
ASKTESSLSTEAF
>TRBV27|16|TRBJ1-1
ASSLRDRGNLGGTEAF
>TRBV12-3/TRBV12-4|13|TRBJ2-3
ASSVGTSGTDTQY
>TRBV2|12|TRBJ2-7
ASSGLAGAYEQY
>TRBV19|15|TRBJ2-5
ASSNLLSGPEGETQY
>TRBV12-3/TRBV12-4|14|TRBJ1-4
ASSRRTGAGNEKLF
>TRBV6-5|12|TRBJ1-6
ASSYYDTSTPLH
>TRBV19|13|TRBJ1-5
ASSPWARGHQPQH
>TRBV5-1|13|TRBJ2-1
ASSSSQGGYNEQF
>TRBV7-8|13|TRBJ2-3
ASSLSRSSTDTQY
>TRBV9|13|TRBJ1-2
ASGVGEGGLYGYT
>TRBV6-2/TRBV6-3|13|TRBJ1-5
ASSVWQISNQPQH
>TRBV20-1|13|TRBJ2-5
SAATGTSDVRTQY
>TRBV5-1|13|TRBJ2-5
ASSPENTAKETQY
>TRBV2|12|TRBJ1-6
ASYPGTNNSPLH
>TRBV19|14|TRBJ2-2
ASRFERGVTAGELF
>TRBV24-1|11|TRBJ2-3
ATSDTDMLEQY
>TRBV7-3|13|TRBJ2-7
ASSPDPGRFGEQY
>TRBV25-1|7|TRBJ2-1
ASKGVGF
>TRBV7-9|14|TRBJ2-7
ASSLVGGGSSYEQY
>TRBV7-2|12|TRBJ2-1
ASTDRSSLYEQF